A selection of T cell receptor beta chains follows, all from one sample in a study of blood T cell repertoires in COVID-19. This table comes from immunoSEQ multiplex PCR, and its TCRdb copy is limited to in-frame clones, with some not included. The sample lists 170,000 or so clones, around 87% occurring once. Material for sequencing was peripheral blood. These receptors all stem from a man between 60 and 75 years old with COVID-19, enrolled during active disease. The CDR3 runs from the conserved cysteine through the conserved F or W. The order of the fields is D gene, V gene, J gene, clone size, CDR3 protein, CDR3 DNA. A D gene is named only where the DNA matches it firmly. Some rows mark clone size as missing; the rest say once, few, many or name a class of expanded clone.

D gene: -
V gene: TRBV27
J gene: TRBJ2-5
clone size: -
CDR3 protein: CASSFVEGETQYF
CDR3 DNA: TGTGCCAGCAGTTTTGTTGAGGGAGAGACCCAGTACTTC

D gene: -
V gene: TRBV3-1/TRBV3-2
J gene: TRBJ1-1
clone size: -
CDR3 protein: CASSQGGTGNTEAFF
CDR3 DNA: TGTGCCAGCAGCCAGGGCGGGACGGGGAACACTGAAGCTTTCTTT

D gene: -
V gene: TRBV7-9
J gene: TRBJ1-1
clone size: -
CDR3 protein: CATMNTEAFF
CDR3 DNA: TGTGCCACAATGAACACTGAAGCTTTCTTT

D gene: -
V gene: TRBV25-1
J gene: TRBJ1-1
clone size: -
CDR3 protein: CASSLGKRGQMF
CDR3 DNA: TGTGCCAGCAGTCTGGGGAAACGAGGACAGATGTTT

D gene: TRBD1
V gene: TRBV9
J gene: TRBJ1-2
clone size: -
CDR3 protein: CASSGKGQNYGYTF
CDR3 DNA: TGTGCCAGCAGCGGTAAGGGACAGAACTATGGCTACACCTTC

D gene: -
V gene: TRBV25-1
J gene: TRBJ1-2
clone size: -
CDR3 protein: CASSEYGSWGGYTF
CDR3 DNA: TGTGCCAGCAGTGAATATGGGAGTTGGGGTGGCTACACCTTC

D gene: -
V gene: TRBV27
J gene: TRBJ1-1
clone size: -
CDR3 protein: CASEGRGVNTEAFF
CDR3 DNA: TGTGCCAGCGAGGGACGCGGGGTGAACACTGAAGCTTTCTTT

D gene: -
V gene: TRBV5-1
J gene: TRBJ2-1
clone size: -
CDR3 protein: CASSPGGLMNEQFF
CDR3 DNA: TGCGCCAGCAGCCCGGGGGGCCTTATGAATGAGCAGTTCTTC

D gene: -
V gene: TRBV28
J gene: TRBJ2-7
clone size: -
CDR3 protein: CASSFREGGQYF
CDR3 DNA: TGTGCCAGCAGTTTTAGGGAGGGGGGGCAGTACTTC

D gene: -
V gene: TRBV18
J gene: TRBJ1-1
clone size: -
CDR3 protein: CASSPLRTDTEAFF
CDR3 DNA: TGTGCCAGCTCACCCCTCCGGACAGACACTGAAGCTTTCTTT

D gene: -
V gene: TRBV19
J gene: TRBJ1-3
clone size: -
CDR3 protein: CASKPTDAFSGNTIYF
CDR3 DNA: TGTGCCAGTAAGCCCACAGACGCGTTCTCTGGAAACACCATATATTTT

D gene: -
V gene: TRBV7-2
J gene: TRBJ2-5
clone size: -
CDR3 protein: CASSLVRSPETQYF
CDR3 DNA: TGTGCCAGCAGCTTAGTCAGATCGCCAGAGACCCAGTACTTC

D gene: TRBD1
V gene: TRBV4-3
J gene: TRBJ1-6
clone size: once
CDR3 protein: CASSQEIGGGGRKPLHF
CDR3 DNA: TGCGCCAGCAGCCAAGAGATCGGAGGGGGCGGGAGGAAACCCCTCCACTTT

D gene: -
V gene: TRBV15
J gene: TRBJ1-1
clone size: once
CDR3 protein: CATSRDQGRDTEAFF
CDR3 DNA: TGTGCCACCAGCAGAGATCAGGGCAGGGACACTGAAGCTTTCTTT

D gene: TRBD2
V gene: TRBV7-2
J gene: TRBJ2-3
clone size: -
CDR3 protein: CASSLTRLAGNTDTQYF
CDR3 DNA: TGTGCCAGCAGCTTAACGCGGCTAGCGGGAAACACAGATACGCAGTATTTT

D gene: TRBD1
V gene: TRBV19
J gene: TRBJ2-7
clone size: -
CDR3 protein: CASSNWDRVGEQYF
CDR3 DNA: TGTGCCAGTAGTAATTGGGACAGGGTTGGCGAGCAGTACTTC

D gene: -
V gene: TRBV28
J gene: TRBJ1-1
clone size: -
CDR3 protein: CASSPGTDFLNTEAFF
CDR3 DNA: TGTGCCAGCAGTCCTGGCACGGACTTCCTGAACACTGAAGCTTTCTTT

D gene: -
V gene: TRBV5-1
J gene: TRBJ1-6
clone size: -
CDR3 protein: CASSSGAGAPNSPLHF
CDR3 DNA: TGCGCCAGCAGCTCCGGAGCGGGGGCACCTAATTCACCCCTCCACTTT

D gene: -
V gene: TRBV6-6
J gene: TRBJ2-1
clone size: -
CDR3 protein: CGGGSYNEQFF
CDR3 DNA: TGTGGGGGCGGCTCCTACAATGAGCAGTTCTTC

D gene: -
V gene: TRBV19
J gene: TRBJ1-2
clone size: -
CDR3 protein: CASSMSRDYGYTF
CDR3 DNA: TGTGCCAGTAGTATGAGCAGGGACTATGGCTACACCTTC

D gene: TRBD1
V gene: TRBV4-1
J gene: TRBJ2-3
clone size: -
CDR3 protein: CASSSQGADTQYF
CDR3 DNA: TGCGCCAGCAGCTCACAGGGGGCAGATACGCAGTATTTT

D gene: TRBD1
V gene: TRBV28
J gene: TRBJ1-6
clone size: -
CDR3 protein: CASSDTHGQGRSPLHF
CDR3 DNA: TGTGCCAGCAGTGACACCCACGGACAGGGCCGGTCACCCCTCCACTTT